This TCR beta chain is drawn from a study of T cell responses to AZD1222 COVID-19 vaccine. Clones were read by immunoSEQ multiplex PCR, and TCRdb kept only the in-frame ones, dropping some. The top ten clones hold around an eighth of a sample with 90,000 to 100,000 clones, 70% to 90% of them seen once. The CDR3 has 16 residues. Germline CDR1 reads LNHDA; CDR2 reads SQIVND (reference sequence). Trimming left V 7 bases short and J 3 bases short, with 21 bases between. V gene TRBV19 combines with J gene TRBJ1-2; the D gene is possibly TRBD1 (5 bases). The TCR was taken from an adult who received the AZD1222 COVID-19 vaccine. Specimen: peripheral blood, collected 28 days after the second AZD1222 dose. The CDR3 protein is CASTDGAAPSYYGYTF. The CDR3 region has the DNA TGTGCCAGTACCGATGGGGCAGCGCCCTCGTACTATGGCTACACCTTC.